This T cell receptor beta chain is from a study of Graves' ophthalmopathy and Graves' hyperthyroidism. The wider study: Hyperthyroidism qualified as stable when ophthalmopathy did not develop within 18 months of follow-up.

Looked up from germline, CDR1 is SGDLS and CDR2 is YYNGEE. Germline trimming cut 7 bases from V and 8 bases from J; bases unmatched to any gene: 16. The CDR3 loop spans 16 amino acids. Findings and caveats of the study: In blood, most expanded thyroid clonotypes above 0.001 frequency were also detected.

Of note for this clonotype: What it recognizes is unknown.

Each hyperthyroidism patient was newly diagnosed, with under 2 months' duration, and aged 18 to 65. Clinicians made diagnoses from clinical symptoms, serum thyroxine, TRAb, thyroid ultrasound and orbital computed tomography. The authors amplified TCR beta CDR3 regions, and they did so from RNA transcripts for repertoire sequencing. HTBI primers were employed in first-round RT-PCR, then a second-round multiplex PCR followed. TCRdb itself ran the multiplex PCR reads through MiXCR, one entry per CDR3 protein. The sample lists roughly 1.1 million distinct CDR3 sequences; less than 45% were seen once. The TCR originated in an adult man with Graves' hyperthyroidism. Sequenced sample: peripheral blood or thyroid tissue (not recorded which). The rearrangement uses TRBV9 and TRBJ1-4; 8 nucleotides match TRBD1. CDR3 in DNA: TGTGCCAGCGGTTACTTACCCGGACAGGGCGGCGAAAAACTGTTTTTT. Protein product: CASGYLPGQGGEKLFF.